The 20 T cell receptor beta chains reported below all come from one sample, sequenced in a study of CD8 T cells in Susac syndrome. An amount of RNA that ranged from roughly 0.5 to 1 ug was reverse transcribed with random hexamers. TCRdb re-analysed the immunoSEQ multiplex PCR reads in MiXCR, keeping a single row per CDR3 protein. In the table there are 95,000 to 150,000 distinct CDR3 sequences, over 90% of which are singletons. Sequenced material: CD8+ T cells from PBMCs. Receptor source: a human donor with Susac syndrome.

V and J are TRBV7-9 and TRBJ1-5; 8 nucleotides line up with TRBD1. The CDR3 totals 15 residues. Germline V gives CDR1 SEHNR, CDR2 FQNEAQ (reference sequence). The V gene end was trimmed by 4 bases and the J gene end by 7 bases; junction bases not matched to a gene: 9. The CDR3 reads CASSSTQGAGQPQHF. In DNA form, the CDR3 reads TGTGCCAGCAGCTCAACTCAGGGGGCAGGACAGCCCCAGCATTTT.

This clonotype was observed a single time. The CDR3 sequence is CSGEVNRVGTDTQYF. Here the CDR3 DNA reads TGCAGCGGCGAAGTAAACAGGGTTGGTACAGATACGCAGTATTTT. The chain joins TRBV29-1 to TRBJ2-3, with a tentative D call TRBD1 (6 bases). CDR1 and CDR2 from the germline V gene are SQVTM and ANQGSEA. This CDR3 contains 15 residues. V was clipped by 7 bases and J by 3 bases, with 20 bases between them.

This clonotype was detected once. The chain has TRBV6-2 or TRBV6-3 and TRBJ2-3, with 10 bases matching TRBD2. V trimming: 0 bases; J trimming: 8 bases; junction bases outside the gene matches: 14. The CDR3 contains 18 residues. Looked up from germline, CDR1 is MNHEY and CDR2 is SVGEGT. The CDR3 nucleotides read TGTGCCAGCAGTTACTCGATGTTTGCTAGCGGGGGCGCGGTTACGCAGTATTTT. Translation: CASSYSMFASGGAVTQYF.

This chain uses TRBV4-1 with TRBJ1-2; D unresolved. CDR3 size: 16 residues. The V end was cut by 4 bases, the J end by 3 bases, with 18 bases between. Looked up from germline, CDR1 is MGHRA and CDR2 is YSYEKL. CDR3 protein: CASSPQASGTYYGYTF. In nucleotides, the CDR3 is TGCGCCAGCAGCCCACAAGCGTCAGGAACTTACTATGGCTACACCTTC.

The chain carries TRBV4-1 and TRBJ2-7; maybe TRBD2 (6 bases). This CDR3 comprises 14 residues. The germline CDR1 and CDR2 sequences are MGHRA and YSYEKL. V lost 4 bases, J lost 4 bases, and 14 bases lay in between. The CDR3, as DNA: TGCGCCAGCAGCCTTGCGGGGTCCGGGTACGAGCAGTACTTC. Encoded protein: CASSLAGSGYEQYF.

The rearrangement joins TRBV20-1 to TRBJ1-1; D remains ambiguous. The germline V gene encodes CDR1 DFQATT and CDR2 SNEGSKA (reference sequence). The CDR3 loop spans 13 amino acids. Deletions cut 0 bases from V and 5 bases from J, with 10 bases between. The DNA of the CDR3 is TGCAGTGCTAGAGATTGGGAATTGACTGAAGCTTTCTTT. This codes for CSARDWELTEAFF.

The V call is TRBV4-1, the J call TRBJ2-1; D is undetermined. The CDR3 length is 13 residues. The germline V and J ends were trimmed by 1 base and 5 bases, with 6 bases remaining between them. The V gene's germline CDR1 is MGHRA and CDR2 YSYEKL. The chain's CDR3 is CASSQVRDNEQFF. The CDR3 coding sequence is TGCGCCAGCAGCCAAGTCCGGGACAATGAGCAGTTCTTC.

The chain couples TRBV5-1 to TRBJ2-5; TRBD2 matches at 7 bases. V lost 2 bases and J lost 1; bases outside the gene matches: 11. The CDR3 loop spans 17 amino acids. Germline CDR1 SGHRS, CDR2 YFSETQ. The CDR3 is CASSFKWEGSGQETQYF. CDR3 nucleotide sequence: TGCGCCAGCAGCTTCAAATGGGAGGGGTCGGGCCAAGAGACCCAGTACTTC.

This chain uses TRBV27 with TRBJ1-5; D perhaps matches TRBD1 (5 bases). This CDR3 spans 13 amino acids. V lost 5 bases to trimming and J lost 5 bases, with 10 bases between them. Germline V gives CDR1 MNHEY, CDR2 SMNVEV (reference sequence). CDR3 amino acids: CASSGGGHQPQHF. CDR3 sequence (DNA): TGTGCCAGCAGTGGGGGGGGACATCAGCCCCAGCATTTT.

V gene TRBV30 combines with J gene TRBJ1-1; no reliable D call. V lost 3 bases and J lost 4, with 15 bases in between. Germline V gene data show CDR1 as GTSNPN and CDR2 as SVGIG (reference sequence). CDR3 length: 14 residues. For the CDR3, the DNA is TGTGCCTGGAGCCCCCTTTTTAGGAGCACTGAAGCTTTCTTT. This codes for CAWSPLFRSTEAFF.

J is TRBJ1-6 and V is TRBV4-3, with unresolved D. This CDR3 spans 13 amino acids. Germline V gene lookup returns CDR1 LGHNA and CDR2 YSLEER. The V end lost 1 base, the J end lost 5 bases, and 3 bases lay between the germline ends. The chain's CDR3 is CASSQGNNSPLHF. The CDR3 nucleotides are TGCGCCAGCAGCCAAGGGAATAATTCACCCCTCCACTTT.

V usage is TRBV27 and J usage is TRBJ1-5; D is unclear. Trimming took off 5 bases at V and 3 bases at J, with 11 bases between the two ends. The CDR3 is 14 amino acids. CDR1 and CDR2 from the germline V gene are MNHEY and SMNVEV (reference sequence). CDR3 in DNA: TGTGCCAGCAGTCCCCGACTGATCAATCAGCCCCAGCATTTT. The encoded protein is CASSPRLINQPQHF.

This chain uses TRBV5-6 with TRBJ2-1; D remains ambiguous. Germline lookup yields CDR1 SGHDT and CDR2 YYEEEE. The CDR3 consists of 12 residues. Between the trimmed V and J ends, which lost 3 bases and 2 bases, there was a span of 3 bases. The CDR3 reads CASSWTYNEQFF. For the CDR3, the DNA is TGTGCCAGCAGCTGGACCTACAATGAGCAGTTCTTC.

The rearrangement joins TRBV6-2 or TRBV6-3 to TRBJ2-7, with 7 bases identical to TRBD1. V trimming: 5 bases; J trimming: 3 bases; junction bases outside the gene matches: 7. The CDR3 is 14 amino acids. The germline gives CDR1 MNHEY, CDR2 SVGEGT. The CDR3 protein is CASSPGTVFYEQYF. The CDR3 nucleotides are TGTGCCAGCAGTCCCGGGACAGTTTTCTACGAGCAGTACTTC.

The chain carries TRBV6-2 or TRBV6-3 and TRBJ2-5; tentatively, D is TRBD1 (6 bases). The CDR3 is made up of 17 amino acids. V was clipped by 5 bases and J by 2 bases, with 21 bases between them. From germline, CDR1 is MNHEY and CDR2 SVGEGT. The CDR3 spells CASSLDPGTSAQETQYF. In DNA, the CDR3 is TGTGCCAGCAGTCTGGACCCCGGGACAAGCGCGCAAGAGACCCAGTACTTC.

The CDR3 loop reads CASSTYTENTEAFF. The CDR3 coding sequence is TGTGCCAGTAGTACCTACACTGAGAACACTGAAGCTTTCTTT. The chain couples TRBV19 to TRBJ1-1; D call uncertain. This CDR3 has 14 residues. Trimming took off 4 bases at V and 1 base at J, with 10 bases between the two ends. CDR1 and CDR2 (germline): LNHDA, SQIVND (reference sequence).

The chain couples TRBV29-1 to TRBJ2-7, with D perhaps matching TRBD1 (6 bases). Germline CDR1 is SQVTM and CDR2 is ANQGSEA. This CDR3 has 15 amino acids. Trimming cost V 3 bases and J 0 bases, with 15 bases left between them. The CDR3 here is CSVEERGTGSYEQYF. The CDR3 nucleotides are TGCAGCGTTGAGGAAAGGGGGACGGGCTCCTACGAGCAGTACTTC.

The rearrangement uses TRBV19 and TRBJ2-1; 9 bases match TRBD1. The CDR3 contains 16 residues. J lost 3 bases, V lost 7 bases, and 10 bases had no gene match. In germline, CDR1 is LNHDA, CDR2 SQIVND (reference sequence). The CDR3 region is CASTPFPGQGYNEQFF. The CDR3 bases are TGTGCCAGTACCCCCTTCCCGGGACAGGGCTACAATGAGCAGTTCTTC.

This clonotype was counted a single time. The chain joins TRBV19 to TRBJ2-1; D perhaps matches TRBD1 (7 bases). The CDR3 totals 13 residues. The germline gives CDR1 LNHDA, CDR2 SQIVND (reference sequence). Trimming took off 5 bases at V and 7 bases at J, with 12 bases between the two ends. CDR3 in amino acids: CASSGGTVNEQFF. The CDR3 DNA reads as TGTGCCAGTAGTGGGGGGACAGTTAATGAGCAGTTCTTC.

The V call is TRBV9, the J call TRBJ2-3; perhaps TRBD1 as D (6 bases). This CDR3 region has 15 residues. The germline V and J ends were trimmed by 3 bases and 4 bases, with 15 bases remaining between them. Germline loops: CDR1 SGDLS, CDR2 YYNGEE. The CDR3 region is CASSGWDAGADTQYF. CDR3 in DNA: TGTGCCAGCAGCGGGTGGGACGCAGGGGCAGATACGCAGTATTTT. Full variable domain (rest looked up from reference TRBV9 and TRBJ2-3): DSGVTQTPKHLITATGQRVTLRCSPRSGDLSVYWYQQSLDQGLQFLIQYYNGEERAKGNILERFSAQQFPDLHSELNLSSLELGDSALYFCASSGWDAGADTQYFGPGTRLTVL.